This T cell receptor (beta chain) was captured in a study of CD8+ T cells in alopecia areata. Turning to the study itself: Once tofacitinib had been taken for 6 to 18 months, 6 months off drug followed.

Comments on this clone: Its antigen is as yet unknown.

As to treatment: oral pan-JAK inhibitor, 5-10 mg twice daily. Sorting separated CD4+ and CD8+ T cells out of PBMCs. This CDR3 has 12 residues. Germline loops: CDR1 MNHEY, CDR2 SMNVEV (reference sequence). Trimming took 10 bases from V and 6 from J; bases not matched to a gene: 6. Study-level points and caveats: Alopecia totalis/universalis scalp especially showed more expanded CD8+ clones than normal scalp. Treatment with tofacitinib significantly lowered scalp clonality and reduced expanded CD8+ clones among the top 100.

Extraction and reverse transcription of RNA yielded cDNA as the sequencing template. The protocol was immunoSEQ multiplex PCR, while the TCRdb copy is restricted to in-frame clones and leaves out a portion. The repertoire consists of about 100,000 clones, with less than 90% occurring once and the leading ten covering under 25%. The chain employs TRBV27 and TRBJ2-1; TRBD1 aligns across 7 bases. This TCR was sampled from a human donor with alopecia areata. The starting material was CD8+ T cells sorted from blood, obtained at week 24, from a patient treated with tofacitinib. CDR3 residues: CATRQGGNEQFF. For the CDR3, the DNA is TGTGCCACAAGACAGGGTGGCAATGAGCAGTTCTTC.